The 2 T cell receptor beta chains in this list originate from one sample, sequenced in a study of graft-versus-host responses after intestinal transplantation. Method: immunoSEQ multiplex PCR; TCRdb's copy keeps in-frame clones and lacks some. The sample records about 13,000 clones, about 36% being singletons. Sequencing used alloreactive CD4+ T cells from a mixed lymphocyte reaction culture, obtained before intestinal transplant. Subset reported: CFSE-low proliferating T cells sorted from roughly six-day pre-transplant mixed lymphocyte reaction (GvH or HvG direction). The receptors stem from a human patient who received an intestinal transplant.

The chain recombines TRBV7-2 with TRBJ2-3, with TRBD2 matching 11 bases. This CDR3 spans 16 amino acids. Germline CDR1 SGHTA, CDR2 FQGNSA. The junction had 6 bases not matched to a gene; V was cut back by 5 bases and J by 2 bases. The CDR3 protein is CASSRLAGLHTDTQYF. The CDR3 DNA sequence: TGTGCCAGCAGCAGACTAGCGGGGCTGCACACAGATACGCAGTATTTT.

This rearrangement joins TRBV14 to TRBJ1-6, with a possible D match to TRBD1 (5 bases). Looked up from germline, CDR1 is SGHDN and CDR2 is FVKESK. Trimming left V 2 bases short and J 4 bases short, with 21 bases between. The CDR3 totals 19 residues. CDR3 DNA: TGTGCCAGCAGCCAACGGATTCCGGGACTATCCGAGTATAATTCACCCCTCCACTTT. This translates into CASSQRIPGLSEYNSPLHF. Using reference TRBV14 and TRBJ1-6 for the parts outside the CDR3, the full variable domain is EAGVTQFPSHSVIEKGQTVTLRCDPISGHDNLYWYRRVMGKEIKFLLHFVKESKQDESGMPNNRFLAERTGGTYSTLKVQPAELEDSGVYFCASSQRIPGLSEYNSPLHFGNGTRLTVT.